The subject of this entry is one T cell receptor (beta chain). Its antigen is currently unknown. This sample was included in a study of OX40 agonist ivuxolimab in advanced cancers. Study details: Patients with hepatocellular carcinoma, melanoma, renal cell or head and neck cancer made up the dose-escalation patients.

Blood sampling was done at baseline, cycle 4 day 1, and cycle 7 day 1. Germline V gives CDR1 ENHRY, CDR2 SYGVKD. With 5 bases removed from V and 0 bases from J, the gap between germline ends came to 17 bases. The length of the CDR3 is 18 residues. The method was immunoSEQ multiplex PCR; TCRdb's version includes in-frame clones alone and lacks a portion of them. This sample has approximately 48,000 clones, with roughly 89% found just once. General study findings and limits: The average count of expanded clones was higher among CD8+ T cells than among CD4+.

The TCR comes from an adult with an advanced solid tumor such as melanoma, head and neck, liver or kidney cancer. Material: CD4+ or CD8+ T cells sorted from blood, obtained in a trial of the OX40 agonist ivuxolimab. The chain recombines TRBV10-3 with TRBJ2-6, with a possible D match to TRBD1 (5 bases). In DNA form, the CDR3 reads TGTGCCATCAGTTTGCAGGGTAGCACTCGCTCTGGGGCCAACGTCCTGACTTTC. It yields the protein CAISLQGSTRSGANVLTF.